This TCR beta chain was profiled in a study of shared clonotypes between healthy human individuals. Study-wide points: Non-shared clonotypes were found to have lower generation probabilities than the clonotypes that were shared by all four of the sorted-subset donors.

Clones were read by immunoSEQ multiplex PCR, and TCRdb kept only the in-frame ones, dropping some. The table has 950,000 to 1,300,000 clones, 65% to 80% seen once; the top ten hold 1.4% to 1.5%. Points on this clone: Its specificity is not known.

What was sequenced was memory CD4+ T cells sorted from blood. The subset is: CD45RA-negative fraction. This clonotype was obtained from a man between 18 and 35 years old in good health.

Written as DNA, the CDR3 is TGTGCCAGTAGTAGCGTCCCGGGGACTGAAGCTTTCTTT. Translating it yields CASSSVPGTEAFF. V gene TRBV19 combines with J gene TRBJ1-1; unclear D gene. Trimming shortened V by 4 bases and J by 5 bases, and 11 bases separated the two germline ends. Germline V lookup: CDR1 LNHDA, CDR2 SQIVND (reference sequence). The CDR3 covers 13 residues.